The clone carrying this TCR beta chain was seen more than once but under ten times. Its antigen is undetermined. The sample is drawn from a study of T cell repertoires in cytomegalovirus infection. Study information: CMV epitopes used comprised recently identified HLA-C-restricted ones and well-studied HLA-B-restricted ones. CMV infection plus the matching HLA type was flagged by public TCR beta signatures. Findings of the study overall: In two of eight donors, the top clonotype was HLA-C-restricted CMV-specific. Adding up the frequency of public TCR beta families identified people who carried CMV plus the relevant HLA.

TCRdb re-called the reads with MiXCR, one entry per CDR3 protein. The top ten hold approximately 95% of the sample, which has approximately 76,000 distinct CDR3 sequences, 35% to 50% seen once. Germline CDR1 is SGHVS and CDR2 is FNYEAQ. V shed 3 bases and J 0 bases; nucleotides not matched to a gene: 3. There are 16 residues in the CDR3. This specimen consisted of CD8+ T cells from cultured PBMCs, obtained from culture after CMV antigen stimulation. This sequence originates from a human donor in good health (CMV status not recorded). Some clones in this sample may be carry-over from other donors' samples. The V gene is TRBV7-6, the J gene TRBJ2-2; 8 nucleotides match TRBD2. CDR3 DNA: TGTGCCAGCAGCTTTACTAGCGGACCGAACACCGGGGAGCTGTTTTTT. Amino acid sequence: CASSFTSGPNTGELFF.